This is a list of T cell receptor beta chains from one sample in a study of blood T cell repertoires in COVID-19. Profiled with immunoSEQ multiplex PCR; TCRdb holds only in-frame clones, not every one. The repertoire holds 180,000 or so clones, with approximately 86% as singletons. The sequenced sample consisted of peripheral blood. These receptors originate from a man aged 60-69 years with acute or convalescent COVID-19. Each CDR3 is given with its conserved first and last residue. D genes are given only for firm matches. Expanded clones are given a class, and other clones once, few, many or no size at all.

d_call	clone_size	v_call	j_call	cdr3_nt	cdr3_aa
NA	NA	TRBV16	TRBJ1-4	TGTGCCAGCAGCCAATGGGAGGGGATGAATGAAAAACTGTTTTTT	CASSQWEGMNEKLFF
TRBD1	once	TRBV19	TRBJ2-2	TGTGCCAGTAGTCCCCTGGACAGGGGGAACACCGGGGAGCTGTTTTTT	CASSPLDRGNTGELFF
TRBD2	NA	TRBV11-2	TRBJ2-7	TGTGCCAGCAGTTCTACTAGCGGGAGTATTTACGAGCAGTACTTC	CASSSTSGSIYEQYF
TRBD2	NA	TRBV6-2/TRBV6-3	TRBJ2-7	TGTGCCAGCAGCCCCACGGGACTAGCGGGATTAATCGGGCAGTACTTC	CASSPTGLAGLIGQYF
TRBD2	NA	TRBV29-1	TRBJ2-7	TGCAGCGTGCGGGGAGGGTCCTACGAGCAGTACTTC	CSVRGGSYEQYF
TRBD2	NA	TRBV5-4	TRBJ2-7	TGTGCCAGCAGCTTCGGGACTAGCGGCTACGAGCAGTACTTC	CASSFGTSGYEQYF
NA	NA	TRBV6-5	TRBJ1-2	TGTGCCAGCAGGAGGGAGGAGAACTATGGCTACACCTTC	CASRREENYGYTF
NA	few	TRBV28	TRBJ2-4	TGTGCCAGCAGTTTGGGGCTAGCTGGGGGACTAGCCAAAAACATTCAGTACTTC	CASSLGLAGGLAKNIQYF
NA	NA	TRBV19	TRBJ1-5	TGTGCCAGTAGTACAAACTTGGTTAATAGCAATCAGCCCCAGCATTTT	CASSTNLVNSNQPQHF
NA	NA	TRBV28	TRBJ1-4	TGTGCCAGCCTCGGTGCAACTAATGAAAAACTGTTTTTT	CASLGATNEKLFF
TRBD1	NA	TRBV29-1	TRBJ2-5	TGCAGCGTTACCAGGGGGAGGGACAGGGGGCAGGAGACCCAGTACTTC	CSVTRGRDRGQETQYF
NA	NA	TRBV4-1	TRBJ2-7	TGCGCCAGCAGCCAAGATCCGACAGGAGCTTCCTACGAGCAGTACTTC	CASSQDPTGASYEQYF
TRBD1	NA	TRBV5-4	TRBJ2-3	TGTGCCAGCAGCTTGGGGGGACAGAACACAGATACGCAGTATTTT	CASSLGGQNTDTQYF
NA	NA	TRBV18	TRBJ1-4	TGTGCCAGCTCAAATAGTAATGAAAAACTGTTTTTT	CASSNSNEKLFF
TRBD1	NA	TRBV12-3/TRBV12-4	TRBJ1-1	TGTGCCAGCAGTCCGGACAGGGCTCCTGAAGCTTTCTTT	CASSPDRAPEAFF
NA	NA	TRBV6-5	TRBJ1-1	TGTGCCAGCAGTCCAGGGATAAACACTGAAGCTTTCTTT	CASSPGINTEAFF
NA	NA	TRBV2	TRBJ2-1	TGTGCCAGCAGCTGGGCGGGGACCTCCTACAATGAGCAGTTCTTC	CASSWAGTSYNEQFF
NA	NA	TRBV14	TRBJ2-1	TGTGCCAGCAGCCGGGCCCGAAGCCCGGGGGCCTACAATGAGCAGTTCTTC	CASSRARSPGAYNEQFF
NA	NA	TRBV7-9	TRBJ1-6	TGTGCCAGCAGCTTATTTTCCGGGGGAGTCCATTCACCCCTCCACTTT	CASSLFSGGVHSPLHF
NA	NA	TRBV28	TRBJ2-7	TGTGCCAGCAGCCACCCGACAGGGGAGGGCGAGCAGTACTTC	CASSHPTGEGEQYF
TRBD1	NA	TRBV2	TRBJ1-4	TGTGCCAGCAGGGCGACAGGGGCGGGCGAAAAACTGTTTTTT	CASRATGAGEKLFF
TRBD2	NA	TRBV5-1	TRBJ2-7	TGCGCCAGCAGCTTGGGACTAGCGGGAGGTCGGAACGAGCAGTACTTC	CASSLGLAGGRNEQYF
TRBD2	NA	TRBV24-1	TRBJ2-2	TGTGCCACCAGTGAGCGCGGGACTAGATCCCGCACCGGGGAGCTGTTTTTT	CATSERGTRSRTGELFF
TRBD1	NA	TRBV7-9	TRBJ2-7	TGTGCCAGCAGCGCGCCGGGACAGGGGGCATCCGAGCAGTACTTC	CASSAPGQGASEQYF
NA	NA	TRBV19	TRBJ1-5	TGTGCCAGTAGTATCCACCCGGGTTCATCGGGCAATCAGCCCCAGCATTTT	CASSIHPGSSGNQPQHF
TRBD1	NA	TRBV3-1/TRBV3-2	TRBJ2-5	TGTGCCAGCAGCCGAAGACAGGGTCCAGAGACCCAGTACTTC	CASSRRQGPETQYF
NA	NA	TRBV5-1	TRBJ2-2	TGCGCCAGCAGCTTGCAGGGGAACACCGGGGAGCTGTTTTTT	CASSLQGNTGELFF
NA	NA	TRBV28	TRBJ2-1	TGTGCCAGCTCCCCGGGTCCCCGGCGTACTGAGCAGTTCTTC	CASSPGPRRTEQFF
NA	NA	TRBV30	TRBJ1-5	TGTGCCTGGAGCACACAGGTCGGCAATCAGCCCCAGCATTTT	CAWSTQVGNQPQHF
NA	NA	TRBV28	TRBJ1-2	TGTGCCAGCAGTGCGGGACGGGATGGCTACACCTTC	CASSAGRDGYTF
TRBD1	NA	TRBV25-1	TRBJ2-7	TGTGCCAGCAGTGATTTCGGTCAGGGGGACTACGAGCAGTACTTC	CASSDFGQGDYEQYF
NA	NA	TRBV7-2	TRBJ2-7	TGTGCCAGCAGCTTAGCCGCGACGGGTACCTACGAGCAGTACTTC	CASSLAATGTYEQYF
NA	NA	TRBV11-2	TRBJ2-5	TGTGCCAGCAGCTTAGCCGCAGGGGACCAAGAGACCCAGTACTTC	CASSLAAGDQETQYF
NA	once	TRBV2	TRBJ1-2	TGTGCCAGCAGTGAAGGACAGGCCTATGGCTACACCTTC	CASSEGQAYGYTF
TRBD2	NA	TRBV30	TRBJ2-3	TGTGCCTGGGTACGGGAGGGCTTAACAGATACGCAGTATTTT	CAWVREGLTDTQYF
NA	NA	TRBV6-4	TRBJ2-5	TGTGCCAGCAGCCGCTCCGGGGGCGGGGGAGAGACCCAGTACTTC	CASSRSGGGGETQYF
TRBD2	NA	TRBV28	TRBJ2-3	TGTGCCAGCATTACTAGCGGGAGGGCCAAACGAGAAGATACGCAGTATTTT	CASITSGRAKREDTQYF
TRBD1	NA	TRBV5-1	TRBJ1-2	TGCGCCAGCAGCCCGAGGGTCCAGGGGGCTTCTGGCTACACCTTC	CASSPRVQGASGYTF
NA	NA	TRBV5-1	TRBJ1-4	TGCGCCAGCAGCTTAGGGGGGGCTGGAGAAAAACTGTTTTTT	CASSLGGAGEKLFF
TRBD1	once	TRBV7-9	TRBJ2-5	TGTGCCAGCAGCTTCACAGGGGTTCGAGAGACCCAGTACTTC	CASSFTGVRETQYF
NA	NA	TRBV29-1	TRBJ1-3	TGCAGCGTTGTATCAGGGGCCGGAAACACCATATATTTT	CSVVSGAGNTIYF
NA	NA	TRBV5-4	TRBJ1-3	TGTGCCAGCAGCTTAGGAGGCTCTGGAAACACCATATATTTT	CASSLGGSGNTIYF
NA	NA	TRBV6-4	TRBJ1-1	TGTGCCAGCAGTGACCCAGCCAAAACCTCTGGATTGAGGCAGGGAGCTTTCTTT	CASSDPAKTSGLRQGAFF
NA	NA	TRBV24-1	TRBJ1-1	TGTGCCACTAGCGAGCGAGGCACTGAAGCTTTCTTT	CATSERGTEAFF
NA	NA	TRBV28	TRBJ1-2	TGTGCCAGCAGTGTCCGGGGGGCGCGGGTCTATGGCTACACCTTC	CASSVRGARVYGYTF
NA	NA	TRBV10-3	TRBJ2-1	TGTGCCATCAGTGAGCGGTGGAATGAGCAGTTCTTC	CAISERWNEQFF
NA	NA	TRBV7-3	TRBJ2-2	TGTGCCAGCAGCTTAAGGACACCAGGGGTTGGGGACACCGGGGAGCTGTTTTTT	CASSLRTPGVGDTGELFF
NA	NA	TRBV19	TRBJ2-3	TGTGCCAGTAGTATCGGACGGGGACACACAGATACGCAGTATTTT	CASSIGRGHTDTQYF
NA	NA	TRBV28	TRBJ2-1	TGTGCCAGCGGTTACAGTTACAATGAGCAGTTCTTC	CASGYSYNEQFF
NA	NA	TRBV7-3	TRBJ2-3	TGTGCCAGCAGTATACAGTCTAGCACAGATACGCAGTATTTT	CASSIQSSTDTQYF
TRBD2	NA	TRBV29-1	TRBJ2-2	TGCAGCGGAGGGCCTAGCGGGAAGGCCGGGGAGCTGTTTTTT	CSGGPSGKAGELFF
TRBD1	NA	TRBV6-4	TRBJ2-7	TGTGCCAGCAGCCTCCCGGGACAGGATTACGAGCAGTACTTC	CASSLPGQDYEQYF
NA	NA	TRBV10-3	TRBJ1-5	TGTGCCATCAGTGCTCGCGGAGCCGATGGAAGCAATCAGCCCCAGCATTTT	CAISARGADGSNQPQHF
NA	NA	TRBV5-1	TRBJ1-4	TGCGCCAGCAGCTTGGGTACAGGGCCGGATGAAAAACTGTTTTTT	CASSLGTGPDEKLFF
TRBD1	NA	TRBV19	TRBJ2-7	TGTGCCAGTAGTATCACAGGGGGCTTTAACGAGCAGTACTTC	CASSITGGFNEQYF
NA	NA	TRBV9	TRBJ2-7	TGTGCCAGCAGCGCAGAATCTAGCGCGGTATACGAGCAGTACTTC	CASSAESSAVYEQYF
TRBD1	NA	TRBV12-3/TRBV12-4	TRBJ2-1	TGTGCCAGCAGCCCGGACAGGGCCAGGGAGTTCTTC	CASSPDRAREFF